This TCR beta chain was sequenced in a study of T cells in Graves' hyperthyroidism and ophthalmopathy. Across the study: Peripheral blood draws took place at initial diagnosis, ahead of any treatment.

The CDR3 spans 16 residues. After removal of 6 bases from V and 4 bases from J, the junction contained 13 bases not matched to a gene. Germline CDR1 SQVTM, CDR2 ANQGSEA. There were TCR beta CDR3 regions amplified from RNA transcripts. The HTBI primer set served for first-round RT-PCR of the TCR CDR3. Each CDR3 protein gets one entry after TCRdb re-called the multiplex PCR reads with MiXCR. The sample has about 320,000 distinct CDR3 sequences, approximately 15% seen once. The PBMCs were sourced from fresh peripheral blood (around 10 ml). The sequence was collected from a man under 40 with Graves' hyperthyroidism. The source material was blood. The V gene is TRBV29-1, the J gene TRBJ2-2; 8 bases are shared with TRBD1. Here the CDR3 reads CSVIFTGGPGTGELFF. The DNA for the CDR3 is TGCAGCGTGATTTTTACAGGGGGTCCCGGCACCGGGGAGCTGTTTTTT.